Below are 28 T cell receptor beta chains sequenced from a single sample in a study of graft-versus-host responses after intestinal transplantation. Some clones are missing from TCRdb's copy, which holds only in-frame ones; the method was immunoSEQ multiplex PCR. This sample carries more than 9,500 clones, about 68% of them seen once, and the ten largest clones take 4% to 5.5%. To release intraepithelial and lamina propria lymphocytes, the graft tissue was processed. The material was ileum tissue, obtained less than 150 days after intestinal transplantation. These receptors were obtained from a human patient who received an intestinal transplant, so some T cells may come from the graft donor.

The chain is built from TRBV2 and TRBJ1-6, with 8 nucleotides matching TRBD1. The CDR3 has 16 amino acids. Looked up from germline, CDR1 is SNHLY and CDR2 is FYNNEI. V was clipped by 7 bases and J by 0 bases; unmatched bases: 5. The CDR3 region has the DNA TGTGCCAGCAAGGGACAGGCGAGCTCCTATAATTCACCCCTCCACTTT. Translating it yields CASKGQASSYNSPLHF.

This clone was seen a few times. The rearrangement joins TRBV20-1 to TRBJ2-7, with D perhaps TRBD1 (6 bases). Germline CDR1 reads DFQATT; CDR2 reads SNEGSKA (reference sequence). The CDR3 covers 10 residues. V lost 6 bases and J 3 bases, leaving 6 bases between the germline ends. CDR3 DNA: TGCAGTGCCAGGGGCTACGAGCAGTACTTC. Protein product: CSARGYEQYF.

The chain joins TRBV10-1 to TRBJ1-5; D call uncertain. From germline, CDR1 is WNHNN and CDR2 SYGVQD (reference sequence). The germline V and J ends were trimmed by 0 bases and 0 bases, with 6 bases remaining between them. This CDR3 contains 15 residues. The CDR3 DNA reads as TGCGCCAGCAGTGAGTCTTGGCATAGCAATCAGCCCCAGCATTTT. Amino acids: CASSESWHSNQPQHF.

The rearrangement joins TRBV6-5 to TRBJ1-2; possibly TRBD1 for D (5 bases). The CDR3 runs 13 residues. V was shortened by 0 bases and J by 5 bases, with 7 bases between the two germline ends. Germline CDR1 MNHEY, CDR2 SVGAGI. CDR3 sequence reads: CASSYSAGYGYTF. CDR3 DNA: TGTGCCAGCAGTTACTCGGCAGGGTATGGCTACACCTTC.

J is TRBJ2-3 and V is TRBV5-8; D not resolved. This CDR3 comprises 14 residues. Germline lookup yields CDR1 SGHTS and CDR2 YDEGEE. The V end lost 0 bases, the J end lost 4 bases, and 9 bases lay between the germline ends. CDR3 bases: TGTGCCAGCAGCTTGGCCCCGGTATCAGATACGCAGTATTTT. Its protein product is CASSLAPVSDTQYF.

The chain's CDR3 is CASSPLGVNYGYTF. Written as DNA, the CDR3 is TGTGCCAGCAGTCCATTAGGGGTTAACTATGGCTACACCTTC. V and J are TRBV27 and TRBJ1-2, with a tentative D call TRBD1 (5 bases). The V gene's germline CDR1 is MNHEY and CDR2 SMNVEV (reference sequence). CDR3 length equals 14 residues. V gave up 5 bases and J gave up 1 base, with 11 bases separating them.

The chain is built from TRBV11-3 and TRBJ2-2; 7 bases are shared with TRBD1. Germline V gene sequence: CDR1 SGHNT, CDR2 YENEEA. V shed 5 bases, J shed 2 bases, and the junction held 5 bases outside the gene matches. The CDR3 extends over 15 amino acids. In nucleotides, the CDR3 is TGTGCCAGCAGCACCACAGGGGCCAACACCGGGGAGCTGTTTTTT. It translates to CASSTTGANTGELFF. The complete variable domain, with remaining parts taken from reference TRBV11-3 and TRBJ2-2, reads EAGVVQSPRYKIIEKKQPVAFWCNPISGHNTLYWYLQNLGQGPELLIRYENEEAVDDSQLPKDRFSAERLKGVDSTLKIQPAELGDSAVYLCASSTTGANTGELFFGEGSRLTVL.

This clone was picked up one time. The CDR3 DNA follows: TGCGCCAGCAGCTTGGTGGGGGGAGAGACCCAGTACTTC. This gives the protein CASSLVGGETQYF. The rearrangement links TRBV5-1 to TRBJ2-5; D is possibly TRBD2 (6 bases). Germline V CDR1 and CDR2: SGHRS, YFSETQ. The CDR3 loop spans 13 amino acids. V lost 0 bases and J lost 4, with 7 bases in between.

This clone was detected only a few times. CDR3 DNA: TGTGCCAGCAGTGAACATGGGACAGGGACAGGGCAGCCCCAGCATTTT. Its protein product is CASSEHGTGTGQPQHF. The chain uses TRBV6-1 and TRBJ1-5; 9 bases map to TRBD1. Germline V gene lookup returns CDR1 MNHNS and CDR2 SASEGT. This CDR3 contains 16 residues. V gave up 2 bases and J gave up 7 bases; unmatched junction bases: 9.

For the CDR3, the DNA is TGCGCCAGCAGCCAAGAAACGGGAGGCTCCTTCTACGAGCAGTACTTC. Translated: CASSQETGGSFYEQYF. The chain carries TRBV4-1 and TRBJ2-7; the match to TRBD2 covers 7 bases. V lost 0 bases to trimming and J lost 3 bases; unmatched junction nucleotides: 8. Germline assignment: CDR1 MGHRA and CDR2 YSYEKL. The CDR3 totals 16 residues.

This chain links TRBV6-6 with TRBJ1-2; D ambiguous. V dropped 2 bases and J dropped 7 bases, with 11 bases sitting between them. CDR3 length: 13 amino acids. Per germline, CDR1 MNHNY and CDR2 SVGAGI (reference sequence). CDR3 sequence (DNA): TGTGCCAGCAGTTACCCGGAGAGGGCTGGCTACACCTTC. It codes for CASSYPERAGYTF.

This chain joins TRBV5-1 and TRBJ1-2; 9 bases agree with TRBD1. V was pared by 3 bases and J by 3 bases, with 3 bases of the junction left unmatched. CDR1 and CDR2 from the germline V gene are SGHRS and YFSETQ. The CDR3 has 14 amino acids. The CDR3 sequence is CASSWTGVDYGYTF. CDR3 coding DNA: TGCGCCAGCAGCTGGACAGGGGTTGACTATGGCTACACCTTC.

The table lists this clone with a few counts. The chain has TRBV23-1 and TRBJ2-7, with TRBD1 matching 8 bases. TRBV23-1 is an open reading frame, and its role is uncertain. The trim removed 4 bases at V and 6 bases at J, leaving 8 bases unmatched. The CDR3 length is 14 residues. The CDR3: CASSPPRQGPEQYF. CDR3 nucleotides: TGCGCCAGCAGTCCGCCTAGACAGGGGCCCGAGCAGTACTTC.

This clone is medium-sized in the sample. This chain links TRBV2 with TRBJ2-7; perhaps TRBD1 as D (6 bases). CDR1 is SNHLY and CDR2 is FYNNEI in the germline V gene. This CDR3 is 11 amino acids long. Deletions cut 6 bases from V and 3 bases from J, with 6 bases between. The CDR3 nucleotides read TGTGCCAGCAGGGGACACTACGAGCAGTACTTC. This sequence encodes CASRGHYEQYF.

V is TRBV7-2 and J is TRBJ1-3; 9 nucleotides line up with TRBD1. The CDR3 sequence is 14 residues long. The J segment lost 8 bases and the V segment lost 7 bases, leaving 9 bases of the junction unmatched. From germline, CDR1 is SGHTA and CDR2 FQGNSA. The CDR3 region has the DNA TGTGCCAGCACACCGGGACAGGGAGTGTACACCATATATTTT. It is translated as CASTPGQGVYTIYF.

This chain joins TRBV2 and TRBJ2-3; 7 bases line up with TRBD2. Germline assignment: CDR1 SNHLY and CDR2 FYNNEI. The CDR3 has 14 amino acids. Unmatched junction bases numbered 3, after V lost 4 bases and J lost 2 bases. The CDR3 reads CASSASGVTDTQYF. CDR3 nucleotides: TGTGCCAGCAGTGCAAGCGGGGTCACAGATACGCAGTATTTT.

Only a few counts were recorded for this clone. This chain links TRBV6-4 with TRBJ2-1, with D hard to call. CDR3 length equals 13 residues. V dropped 2 bases and J dropped 5 bases, with 7 bases sitting between them. CDR1 MRHNA and CDR2 SNTAGT come from the germline V gene. The CDR3 here is CASSDAEDNEQFF. The DNA for the CDR3 is TGTGCCAGCAGTGACGCCGAGGACAATGAGCAGTTCTTC.

This clone was recorded a few times. This rearrangement joins TRBV13 to TRBJ2-5; TRBD1 is a possible D gene (6 bases). The V and J ends lost 3 bases and 1 base respectively, with 15 bases between them. The CDR3 length is 16 residues. Looked up from germline, CDR1 is PRHDT and CDR2 is FYEKMQ (reference sequence). The DNA of the CDR3 is TGTGCCAGCAGCTTGGGGGCAAGGGCTTTCCAAGAGACCCAGTACTTC. It is translated as CASSLGARAFQETQYF.

V and J are TRBV5-6 and TRBJ1-4; D is possibly TRBD1 (6 bases). Trimming shortened V by 4 bases and J by 0 bases, and 16 bases separated the two germline ends. Germline CDR1 SGHDT, CDR2 YYEEEE. The CDR3 loop spans 17 amino acids. CDR3 sequence (DNA): TGTGCCAGCAGCCGGCGGGGAGGGGGTCCAACTAATGAAAAACTGTTTTTT. It yields the protein CASSRRGGGPTNEKLFF. The full variable domain, rest sourced from reference TRBV5-6 and TRBJ1-4, is DAGVTQSPTHLIKTRGQQVTLRCSPKSGHDTVSWYQQALGQGPQFIFQYYEEEERQRGNFPDRFSGHQFPNYSSELNVNALLLGDSALYLCASSRRGGGPTNEKLFFGSGTQLSVL.

The genes are TRBV28 and TRBJ2-1, with 10 positions matching TRBD1. The ends lost 5 bases at V and 8 bases at J; junction bases unmatched: 9. Germline loops: CDR1 MDHEN, CDR2 SYDVKM. The length of the CDR3 is 15 residues. This chain's CDR3 is CASSGPGQGRDEQFF. The CDR3 region has the DNA TGTGCCAGCAGTGGTCCGGGACAGGGGCGGGATGAGCAGTTCTTC.

As to this clone: Other DNA sequences in the same sample also yield this CDR3. This chain uses TRBV7-9 with TRBJ2-7, with 7 bases that match TRBD2. CDR3 size: 13 residues. V was clipped by 2 bases and J by 4 bases; unmatched bases: 2. Germline V gene sequence: CDR1 SEHNR, CDR2 FQNEAQ (reference sequence). CDR3 DNA: TGTGCCAGCAGCTTACGGGGGGTTTACGAGCAGTACTTC. It specifies CASSLRGVYEQYF.

The chain combines TRBV15 with TRBJ2-1; 7 bases are shared with TRBD2. The length of the CDR3 is 16 residues. CDR1 is LNHNV and CDR2 is YYDKDF in the germline V gene (reference sequence). The V and J ends lost 1 base and 3 bases, in that order; junction bases with no gene match: 6. For the CDR3, the DNA is TGTGCCACCAGCAGAGGGGCGGGAGCAGACTACAATGAGCAGTTCTTC. Translation gives CATSRGAGADYNEQFF.

In its sample, this clone was seen once. The chain is built from TRBV18 and TRBJ2-7; 8 bases are shared with TRBD2. Germline V gene data show CDR1 as KGHSH and CDR2 as LQKENI. The CDR3 totals 14 residues. The J segment lost 2 bases and the V segment lost 2 bases, leaving 2 bases of the junction unmatched. This CDR3 reads CASSPSSGAYEQYF. The CDR3 DNA is TGTGCCAGCTCACCAAGTAGCGGGGCCTACGAGCAGTACTTC.

The CDR3 is CASMSGAGANVLTF. CDR3 DNA sequence: TGTGCCTCAATGTCGGGGGCTGGGGCCAACGTCCTGACTTTC. This chain joins TRBV2 and TRBJ2-6; tentatively, D is TRBD2 (6 bases). Trimming shortened V by 11 bases and J by 2 bases, and 13 bases separated the two germline ends. CDR3 length: 14 amino acids. Germline-derived CDR1 and CDR2 are SNHLY and FYNNEI.

The chain joins TRBV6-5 to TRBJ2-3; 11 bases are shared with TRBD2. The ends lost 0 bases at V and 1 base at J; junction bases unmatched: 0. Germline V gene lookup returns CDR1 MNHEY and CDR2 SVGAGI. The CDR3 has 16 residues. The CDR3 bases are TGTGCCAGCAGTTACTCGACTAGCGGGGGCACAGATACGCAGTATTTT. Translating gives CASSYSTSGGTDTQYF.

A note on this clone: This CDR3 is also generated by other DNA sequences in the sample. This chain links TRBV19 with TRBJ1-1; D is ambiguous. Germline V lookup: CDR1 LNHDA, CDR2 SQIVND (reference sequence). The V gene lost 5 bases and the J gene lost 4 bases, with 5 bases spanning the gap. The CDR3 is 11 residues long. The CDR3 spells CASSRGTEAFF. CDR3 DNA: TGTGCCAGTAGTCGGGGCACTGAAGCTTTCTTT.

This clone was counted between two and nine times. The V call is TRBV4-2, the J call TRBJ2-3; TRBD2 matches 10 bases. The CDR3 contains 17 residues. Germline values: CDR1 LGHNA, CDR2 YNFKEQ. After removal of 0 bases from V and 4 bases from J, the junction contained 7 bases not matched to a gene. CDR3 in amino acids: CASSQDRGLAIPDTQYF. In DNA form, the CDR3 reads TGTGCCAGCAGCCAAGATAGGGGACTAGCGATTCCAGATACGCAGTATTTT.

This clone turned up a few times. This CDR3 reads CASSSGGLEWDEQFF. CDR3 bases: TGCGCCAGCAGCTCGGGGGGACTAGAGTGGGATGAGCAGTTCTTC. The chain joins TRBV5-1 to TRBJ2-1, with 8 bases aligning to TRBD2. CDR3 length equals 15 residues. The junction had 10 bases not matched to a gene; V was cut back by 3 bases and J by 8 bases. Germline CDR1 SGHRS, CDR2 YFSETQ.